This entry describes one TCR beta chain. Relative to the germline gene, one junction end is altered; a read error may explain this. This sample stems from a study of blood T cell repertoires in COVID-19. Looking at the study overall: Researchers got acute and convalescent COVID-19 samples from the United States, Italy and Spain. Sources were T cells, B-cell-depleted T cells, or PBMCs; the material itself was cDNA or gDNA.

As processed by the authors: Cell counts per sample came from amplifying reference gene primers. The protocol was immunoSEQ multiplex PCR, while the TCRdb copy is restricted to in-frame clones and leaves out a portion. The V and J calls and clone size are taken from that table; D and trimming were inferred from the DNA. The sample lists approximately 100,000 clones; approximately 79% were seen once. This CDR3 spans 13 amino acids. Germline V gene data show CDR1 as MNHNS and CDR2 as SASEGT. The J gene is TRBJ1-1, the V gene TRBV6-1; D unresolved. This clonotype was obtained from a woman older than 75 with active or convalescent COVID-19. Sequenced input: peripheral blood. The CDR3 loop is CASGDNSYTEAFF. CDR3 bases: TGTGCCAGCGGTGACAACAGTTACACTGAAGCTTTCTTT.